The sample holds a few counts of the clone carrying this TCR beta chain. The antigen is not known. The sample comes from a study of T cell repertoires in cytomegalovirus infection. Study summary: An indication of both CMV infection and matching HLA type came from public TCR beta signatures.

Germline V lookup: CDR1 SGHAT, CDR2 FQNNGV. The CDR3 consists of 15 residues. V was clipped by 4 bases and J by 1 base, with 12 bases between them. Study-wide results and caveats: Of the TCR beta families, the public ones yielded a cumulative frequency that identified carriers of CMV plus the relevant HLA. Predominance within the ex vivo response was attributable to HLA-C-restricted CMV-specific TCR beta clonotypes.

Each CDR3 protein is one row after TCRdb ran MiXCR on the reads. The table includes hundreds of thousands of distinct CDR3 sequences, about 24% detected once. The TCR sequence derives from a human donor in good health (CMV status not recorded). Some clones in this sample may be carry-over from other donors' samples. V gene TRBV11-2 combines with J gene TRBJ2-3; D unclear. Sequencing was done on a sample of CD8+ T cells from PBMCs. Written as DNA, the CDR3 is TGTGCCAGCAGCTCCCACGAGGTGGGCACAGATACGCAGTATTTT. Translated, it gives CASSSHEVGTDTQYF.